This TCR beta chain was profiled in a study of OX40 agonist ivuxolimab in advanced cancers. For the wider study: Ivuxolimab, which targeted the costimulatory receptor OX40 (CD134), was an agonistic, fully human IgG2 monoclonal antibody. Prior anti-PD-1, anti-PD-L1 or anti-CTLA-4 therapy was permitted, and checkpoint inhibitors had been received by about 37% of dose-escalation patients. In the dose-escalation cohort, 82.7% of patients were male, and the mean age was roughly 60 years, with a range of 23 to 79. The paper reports the monotherapy dose-escalation portion (N of about 50 patients) of the phase I ivuxolimab trial. Among the roughly 54 dose-escalation patients, about 20 had hepatocellular carcinoma, roughly 15 melanoma, 9 renal cell carcinoma and 9 head and neck cancer. The point of sequencing TCRbeta in the periphery was to test whether ivuxolimab changed TCR sequence diversity and drove clonal T-cell expansion. Intravenous ivuxolimab was administered to patients every 2 weeks at six dose levels: 0.01, 0.1, 0.3, 1.5, 3 and 10 mg/kg. Partial responses were achieved by three dose-escalation patients, of whom one had hepatocellular carcinoma and two had cutaneous melanoma. The investigation overall reported the following: Antigen specificity was not determined for the clonally expanded peripheral T cells. Partial responders in the 0.1-3.0 mg/kg groups had among the lowest normalized peripheral clonal expansion, especially among CD8+ T cells. After ivuxolimab, more expanded clones were found on average in CD8+ T cells than in CD4+ T cells. Low levels of normalized T-cell clonal expansion were also seen in some nonresponding patients. At doses of 0.1 to 3.0 mg/kg, clonal expansion of both CD4+ and CD8+ blood T cells was observed from baseline to week 6.

In this sample, this clone turned up a few times. The antigen this receptor binds is unknown. Nothing much larger sits one base from this clone, and base qualities are not available. For sequencing of the TCRbeta CDR3 region, genomic DNA was extracted from the sorted cells. The immunoSEQ Assay was used to sequence the TCRbeta CDR3 regions. TCRdb mirrors the immuneACCESS table, restricted to in-frame sequences. Some clones are absent from its copies; in checked studies, under half trace to an unresolved V gene, and the reason for the others is unknown. Here the sample has around 80,000 clones; roughly nine tenths occur a single time. The ten largest clones represent about 0.2% of the sample. V sheds 0 bases and J sheds 3 bases, leaving 10 bases between their ends. From the germline V gene, CDR1 is SGHRS and CDR2 is YFSETQ. The CDR3 goes from the cysteine to the phenylalanine over 15 residues. The read is trimmed to its CDR3 DNA, 45 bases read in frame from base 1.

The trial excluded patients who had a history of autoimmune disease or who were on systemic immunosuppression. In every dose cohort, peripheral blood was drawn for TCR sequencing at baseline, cycle 4 day 1, and cycle 7 day 1. The samples were drawn from a first-in-human, open-label, multicenter phase I dose-escalation trial of ivuxolimab. The trial enrolled adults with locally advanced or metastatic head and neck squamous cell, hepatocellular, melanoma or renal cell carcinoma. Before TCR sequencing, CD4+ T cells and CD8+ T cells were sorted from peripheral blood as separate populations. Sequenced here: CD4+ or CD8+ T cells sorted from blood, sampled in a trial of the OX40 agonist ivuxolimab. Here the chain combines TRBV5-1 and TRBJ2-1, with the D gene too uncertain to name. The receptor comes from an adult with an advanced solid tumor such as melanoma, head and neck, liver or kidney cancer. At the DNA level, the sequence is TGCGCCAGCAGCTTGGCACAGATCCACTACAATGAGCAGTTCTTC. The translation is CASSLAQIHYNEQFF.